The 8 T cell receptor beta chains in this list originate from one sample, sequenced in a study of cytomegalovirus exposure and HLA in healthy donors. This PCR relied on a set of 60 Vbeta primers and 13 Jbeta primers. Assay: immunoSEQ multiplex PCR; the TCRdb copy retains only in-frame clones and omits some. The repertoire has approximately 150,000 clones, roughly 85% of them found once; the top ten carry 2.1%. Material: PBMCs. The receptors derive from a man between 35 and 55 years old in good health and CMV-seronegative.

The chain carries TRBV7-9 and TRBJ1-1; maybe TRBD1 (5 bases). The V gene lost 3 bases and the J gene lost 2 bases, with 10 bases spanning the gap. In germline, CDR1 is SEHNR, CDR2 FQNEAQ (reference sequence). The CDR3 spans 14 residues. The CDR3 coding sequence is TGTGCCAGCAGCTTCTTCCAGGGAAACACTGAAGCTTTCTTT. Translation gives CASSFFQGNTEAFF. The whole variable domain, filled in from reference TRBV7-9 and TRBJ1-1, reads DTGVSQNPRHKITKRGQNVTFRCDPISEHNRLYWYRQTLGQGPEFLTYFQNEAQLEKSRLLSDRFSAERPKGSFSTLEIQRTEQGDSAMYLCASSFFQGNTEAFFGQGTRLTVV.

The chain combines TRBV28 with TRBJ2-7; maybe TRBD1 (5 bases). Germline values: CDR1 MDHEN, CDR2 SYDVKM. Trimming stripped 4 bases from V and 10 bases from J, with 14 bases between. The CDR3 length is 12 residues. The CDR3 spells CASSSPDRCQYF. The CDR3 DNA follows: TGTGCCAGCAGTTCACCCGACAGATGTCAGTACTTC.

The chain uses TRBV11-2 and TRBJ2-1, with a possible D match to TRBD2 (5 bases). V was clipped by 2 bases and J by 7 bases, with 6 bases between them. This CDR3 is 12 amino acids long. Germline CDR1 is SGHAT and CDR2 is FQNNGV. This chain's CDR3 is CASSLSGNEQFF. CDR3 nucleotides: TGTGCCAGCAGCTTAAGCGGAAATGAGCAGTTCTTC.

In DNA, the CDR3 is TGTGCCAGCAGCGTAGGGGGCAGTCAGCCCCAGCATTTT. This translates into CASSVGGSQPQHF. This chain uses TRBV27 with TRBJ1-5; 7 bases align to TRBD1. The CDR3 is 13 residues long. In germline, CDR1 is MNHEY, CDR2 SMNVEV (reference sequence). The trim removed 6 bases at V and 6 bases at J, leaving 5 bases unmatched.

The rearrangement joins TRBV5-1 to TRBJ2-1, with TRBD2 matching over 9 bases. The CDR3 length is 17 residues. The germline V gene encodes CDR1 SGHRS and CDR2 YFSETQ. Unmatched junction bases numbered 12, after V lost 2 bases and J lost 6 bases. CDR3 in DNA: TGCGCCAGCAGCTTCTTAGCGGGAGAAGGGAAGGGCAATGAGCAGTTCTTC. Translation: CASSFLAGEGKGNEQFF.

The chain recombines TRBV29-1 with TRBJ1-1, with 8 bases fitting TRBD1. The J segment lost 4 bases and the V segment lost 4 bases, leaving 5 bases of the junction unmatched. CDR1 and CDR2 (germline): SQVTM, ANQGSEA. CDR3 size: 13 residues. The CDR3 protein is CSVVSGGLTEAFF. In nucleotides, the CDR3 is TGCAGCGTTGTTTCAGGGGGCCTCACTGAAGCTTTCTTT.

The CDR3 coding sequence is TGTGCCAGCAGTGAACTAGTGTCAGGGGGGCATGAGCAGTTCTTC. Encoded protein: CASSELVSGGHEQFF. J is TRBJ2-1 and V is TRBV25-1; TRBD1 is a possible D gene (7 bases). Per germline, CDR1 MGHDK and CDR2 SYGVNS. The length of the CDR3 is 15 residues. Between the trimmed V and J ends, which lost 2 bases and 8 bases, there was a span of 16 bases.

V is TRBV7-9 and J is TRBJ2-5, with 8 bases that match TRBD1. V gave up 5 bases and J gave up 5 bases; unmatched junction bases: 7. Looked up from germline, CDR1 is SEHNR and CDR2 is FQNEAQ (reference sequence). The CDR3 extends over 14 amino acids. The CDR3 DNA reads TGTGCCAGCAGCCTTCGGACAGGGATTGAGACCCAGTACTTC. Amino acids: CASSLRTGIETQYF.